This is a list of T cell receptor beta chains from one sample in a study of T cell responses to AZD1222 COVID-19 vaccine. TCRdb's table, derived via immunoSEQ multiplex PCR, lists solely in-frame clones and lacks some. The sample shows 150,000 to 200,000 clones, about 86% of them seen only once. The material sequenced was peripheral blood, taken 28 days after the second AZD1222 dose. All receptors derive from an adult who received the AZD1222 COVID-19 vaccine. Each CDR3 is given with its conserved first and last residue.

>TRBV3-1/TRBV3-2|TRBJ1-2
CASSQEGVAGGDGYTF
>TRBV2|TRBJ1-5
CASGRDGNQPQHF
>TRBV28|TRBJ2-7
CASRGGTGSSYEQYF
>TRBV30|TRBJ1-6
CAWSTHNRDSPLHF
>TRBV6-1|TRBJ2-7
CASSEDSPREQYF
>TRBV7-9|TRBJ2-7
CASTTGVSYEQYF
>TRBV18|TRBJ2-7
CASSPGEEQYF
>TRBV18|TRBJ2-7
CASSSGGGSYEQYF
>TRBV6-2/TRBV6-3|TRBJ1-2
CASTPRQVGYGYTF
>TRBV19|TRBJ2-6
CASSIDGPGRISGANVLTF
>TRBV2|TRBJ2-2
CASSVEGETGELFF
>TRBV11-2|TRBJ2-4
CASSTPGFVYF
>TRBV7-2|TRBJ1-5
CASSFNLGSNQPQHF
>TRBV19|TRBJ1-1
CASILSGRWEAFF
>TRBV24-1|TRBJ2-2
CATRASGELFF
>TRBV5-4|TRBJ2-1
CASSLNRVTGRLVPYNEQFF
>TRBV5-1|TRBJ1-1
CASSWRQGGTEAFF
>TRBV5-6|TRBJ2-1
CASSWRGRTGYNEQFF
>TRBV12-5|TRBJ2-1
CASGLGRNEQFF
>TRBV5-4|TRBJ2-5
CASSATGTGIETQYF
>TRBV19|TRBJ2-1
CASRGLAGGTDEQFF
>TRBV18|TRBJ1-2
CASSPLLDRKGGYTF
>TRBV30|TRBJ1-4
CAWSPETGGREKLFF
>TRBV6-5|TRBJ1-1
CASSYAHPGQTEAFF
>TRBV7-9|TRBJ2-4
CASSLVPGKGIQYF
>TRBV14|TRBJ2-3
CASSQGGSSGVWNTQYF